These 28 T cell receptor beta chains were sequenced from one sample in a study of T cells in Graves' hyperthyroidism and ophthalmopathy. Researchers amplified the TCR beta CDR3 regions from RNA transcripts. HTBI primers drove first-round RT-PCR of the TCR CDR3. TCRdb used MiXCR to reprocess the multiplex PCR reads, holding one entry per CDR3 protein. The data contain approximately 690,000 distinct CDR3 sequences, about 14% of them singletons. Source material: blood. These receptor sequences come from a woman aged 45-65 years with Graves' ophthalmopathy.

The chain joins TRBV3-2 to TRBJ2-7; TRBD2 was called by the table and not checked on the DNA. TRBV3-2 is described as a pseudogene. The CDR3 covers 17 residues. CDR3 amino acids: CASSQDKSGTPPYEQYF. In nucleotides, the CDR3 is TGTGCCAGCAGCCAAGATAAAAGCGGGACCCCACCCTACGAGCAGTACTTC.

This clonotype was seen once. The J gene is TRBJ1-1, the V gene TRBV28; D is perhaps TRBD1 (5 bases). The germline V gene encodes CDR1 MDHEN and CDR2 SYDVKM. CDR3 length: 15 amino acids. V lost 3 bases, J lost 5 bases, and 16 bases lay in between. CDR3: CASSLTTWGRTEAFF. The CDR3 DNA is TGTGCCAGCAGTTTGACGACATGGGGGAGAACTGAAGCTTTCTTT.

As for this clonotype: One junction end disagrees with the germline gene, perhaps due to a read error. CDR3 in amino acids: CASSYRGLAGITGGLFF. The CDR3 nucleotides are TGTGCCAGCAGTTACCGGGGACTAGCGGGTATCACCGGGGGGCTGTTTTTT. J is TRBJ2-2 and V is TRBV6-5; 12 nucleotides match TRBD2. The CDR3 length is 17 residues. Germline V gene sequence: CDR1 MNHEY, CDR2 SVGAGI.

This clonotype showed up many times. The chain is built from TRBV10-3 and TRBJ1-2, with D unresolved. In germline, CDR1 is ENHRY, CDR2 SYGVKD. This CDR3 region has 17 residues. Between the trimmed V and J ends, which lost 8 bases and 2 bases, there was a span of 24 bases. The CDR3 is CAIYTIDGQPSNYGYTF. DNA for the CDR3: TGTGCCATCTATACGATAGATGGGCAGCCCTCCAACTATGGCTACACCTTC.

The CDR3 reads CATSRRGESPLHF. The CDR3 DNA reads as TGTGCCACCAGCAGAAGGGGGGAATCACCCCTCCACTTT. The chain combines TRBV15 with TRBJ1-6; a possible D gene is TRBD1 (6 bases). The CDR3 extends over 13 amino acids. CDR1 and CDR2 (germline): LNHNV, YYDKDF (reference sequence). V was shortened by 2 bases and J by 10 bases, with 9 bases between the two germline ends.

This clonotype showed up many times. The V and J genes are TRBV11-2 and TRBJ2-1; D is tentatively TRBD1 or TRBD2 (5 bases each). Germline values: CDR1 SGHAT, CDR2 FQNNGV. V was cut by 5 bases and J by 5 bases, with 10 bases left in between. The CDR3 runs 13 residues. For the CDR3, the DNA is TGTGCCAGCAGCAAACGGGACCACAATGAGCAGTTCTTC. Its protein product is CASSKRDHNEQFF.

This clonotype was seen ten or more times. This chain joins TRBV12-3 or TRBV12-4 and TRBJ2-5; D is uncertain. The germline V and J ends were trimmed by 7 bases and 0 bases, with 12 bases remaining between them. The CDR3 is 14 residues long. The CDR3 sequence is CASTGRMYQETQYF. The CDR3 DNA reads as TGTGCCAGCACCGGACGGATGTACCAAGAGACCCAGTACTTC.

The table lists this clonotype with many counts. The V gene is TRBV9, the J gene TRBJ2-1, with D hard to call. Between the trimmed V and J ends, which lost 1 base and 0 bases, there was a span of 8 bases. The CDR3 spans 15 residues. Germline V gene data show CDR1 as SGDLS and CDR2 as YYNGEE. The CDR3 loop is CASSVPGASYNEQFF. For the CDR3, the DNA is TGTGCCAGCAGCGTACCGGGCGCCTCCTACAATGAGCAGTTCTTC.

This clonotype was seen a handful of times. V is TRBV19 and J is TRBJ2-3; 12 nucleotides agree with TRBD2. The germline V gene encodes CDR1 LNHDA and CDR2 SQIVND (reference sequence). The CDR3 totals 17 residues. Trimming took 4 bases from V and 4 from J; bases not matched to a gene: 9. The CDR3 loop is CASSNMRTSGNPDTQYF. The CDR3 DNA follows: TGTGCCAGTAGTAACATGAGGACTAGCGGGAACCCAGATACGCAGTATTTT.

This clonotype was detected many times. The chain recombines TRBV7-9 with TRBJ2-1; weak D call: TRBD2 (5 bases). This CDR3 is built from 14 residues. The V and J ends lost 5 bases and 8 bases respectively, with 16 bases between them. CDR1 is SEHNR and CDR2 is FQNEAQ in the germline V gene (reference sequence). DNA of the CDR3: TGTGCCAGCAGCCCCCCAGGAGCGCGGGATGAGCAGTTCTTC. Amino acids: CASSPPGARDEQFF.

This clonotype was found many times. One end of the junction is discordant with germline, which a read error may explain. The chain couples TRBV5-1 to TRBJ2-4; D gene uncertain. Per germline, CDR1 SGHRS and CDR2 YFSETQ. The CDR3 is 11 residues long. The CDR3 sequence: CASSLKNIQYF. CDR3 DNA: TGTGCCAGCAGCTTAAAGAACATTCAGTACTTC.

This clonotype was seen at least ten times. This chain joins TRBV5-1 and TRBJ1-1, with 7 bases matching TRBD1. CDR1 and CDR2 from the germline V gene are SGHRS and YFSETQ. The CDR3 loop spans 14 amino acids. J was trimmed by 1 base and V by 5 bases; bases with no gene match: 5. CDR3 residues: CASSFDRANTEAFF. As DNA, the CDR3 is TGCGCCAGCAGTTTCGACAGGGCGAACACTGAAGCTTTCTTT.

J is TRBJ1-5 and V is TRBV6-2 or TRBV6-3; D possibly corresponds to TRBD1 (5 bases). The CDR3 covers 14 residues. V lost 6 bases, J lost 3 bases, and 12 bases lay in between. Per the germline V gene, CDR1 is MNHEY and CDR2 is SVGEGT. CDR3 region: CASSRRGFNQPQHF. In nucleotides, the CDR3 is TGTGCCAGCAGCCGCCGGGGCTTCAATCAGCCCCAGCATTTT.

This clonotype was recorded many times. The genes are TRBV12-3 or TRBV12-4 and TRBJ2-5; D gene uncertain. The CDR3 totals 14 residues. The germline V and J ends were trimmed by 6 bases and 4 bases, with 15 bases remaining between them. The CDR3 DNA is TGTGCCAGCAGCCCACACAGAACCCGAGAGACCCAGTACTTC. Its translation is CASSPHRTRETQYF.

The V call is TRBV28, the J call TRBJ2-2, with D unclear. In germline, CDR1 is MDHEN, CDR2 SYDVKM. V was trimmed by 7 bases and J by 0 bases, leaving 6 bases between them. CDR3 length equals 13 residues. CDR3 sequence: CASKQSNTGELFF. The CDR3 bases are TGTGCCAGCAAACAGTCGAACACCGGGGAGCTGTTTTTT.

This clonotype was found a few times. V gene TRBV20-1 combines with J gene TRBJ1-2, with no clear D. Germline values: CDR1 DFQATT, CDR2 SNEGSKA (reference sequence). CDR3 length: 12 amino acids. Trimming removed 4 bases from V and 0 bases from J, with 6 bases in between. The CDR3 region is CSAKETNYGYTF. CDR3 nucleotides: TGCAGTGCTAAAGAGACTAACTATGGCTACACCTTC.

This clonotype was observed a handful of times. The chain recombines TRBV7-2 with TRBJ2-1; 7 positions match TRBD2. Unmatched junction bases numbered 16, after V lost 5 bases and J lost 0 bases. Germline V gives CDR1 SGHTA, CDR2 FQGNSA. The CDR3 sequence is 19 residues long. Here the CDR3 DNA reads TGTGCCAGCAGCCTAACCATAAAGCAGGGAGGGAGCTCCTACAATGAGCAGTTCTTC. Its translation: CASSLTIKQGGSSYNEQFF.

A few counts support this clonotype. CDR3 DNA sequence: TGCAGCGTTGATGCAGGGGTAGGGACTGAAGCTTTCTTT. As protein: CSVDAGVGTEAFF. The chain recombines TRBV29-1 with TRBJ1-1; D may be TRBD1 (6 bases). Germline loops: CDR1 SQVTM, CDR2 ANQGSEA. Trimming removed 3 bases from V and 5 bases from J, with 13 bases in between. This CDR3 is 13 amino acids long. Supplemented by reference TRBV29-1 and TRBJ1-1, the full variable domain reads SAVISQKPSRDICQRGTSLTIQCQVDSQVTMMFWYRQQPGQSLTLIATANQGSEATYESGFVIDKFPISRPNLTFSTLTVSNMSPEDSSIYLCSVDAGVGTEAFFGQGTRLTVV.

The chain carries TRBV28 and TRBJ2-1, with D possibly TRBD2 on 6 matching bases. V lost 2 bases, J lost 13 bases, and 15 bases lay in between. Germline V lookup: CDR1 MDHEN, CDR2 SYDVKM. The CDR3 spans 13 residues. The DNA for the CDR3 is TGTGCCAGCAGTTTAGAGTACGCGGGAATACAGTTCTTC. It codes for CASSLEYAGIQFF.

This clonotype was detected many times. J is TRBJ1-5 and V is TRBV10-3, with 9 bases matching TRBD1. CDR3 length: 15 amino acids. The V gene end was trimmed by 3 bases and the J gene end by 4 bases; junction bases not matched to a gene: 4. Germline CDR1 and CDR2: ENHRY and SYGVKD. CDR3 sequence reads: CAISDPGQGNQPQHF. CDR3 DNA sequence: TGTGCCATCAGTGACCCGGGACAGGGAAATCAGCCCCAGCATTTT.

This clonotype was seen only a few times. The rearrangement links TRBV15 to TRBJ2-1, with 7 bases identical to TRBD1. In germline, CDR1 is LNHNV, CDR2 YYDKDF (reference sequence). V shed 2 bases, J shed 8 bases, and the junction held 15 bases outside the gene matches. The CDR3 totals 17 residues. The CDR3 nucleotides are TGTGCCACCAGCAGATCCCGCAGGGGGTTGGTTTTCGATGAGCAGTTCTTC. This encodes CATSRSRRGLVFDEQFF.

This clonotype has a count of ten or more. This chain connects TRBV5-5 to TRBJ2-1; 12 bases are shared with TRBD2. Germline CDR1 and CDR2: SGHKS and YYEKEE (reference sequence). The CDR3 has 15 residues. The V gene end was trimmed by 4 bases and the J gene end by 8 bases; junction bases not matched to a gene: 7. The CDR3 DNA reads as TGTGCCAGCAGCCCACGACTAGCGGGAGAGGATGAGCAGTTCTTC. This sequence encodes CASSPRLAGEDEQFF. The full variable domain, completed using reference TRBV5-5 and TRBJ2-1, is DAGVTQSPTHLIKTRGQQVTLRCSPISGHKSVSWYQQVLGQGPQFIFQYYEKEERGRGNFPDRFSARQFPNYSSELNVNALLLGDSALYLCASSPRLAGEDEQFFGPGTRLTVL.

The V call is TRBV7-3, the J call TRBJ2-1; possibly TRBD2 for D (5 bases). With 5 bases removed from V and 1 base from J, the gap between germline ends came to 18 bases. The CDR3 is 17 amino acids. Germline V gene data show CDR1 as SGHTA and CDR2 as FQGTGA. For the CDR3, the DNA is TGTGCCAGCAGCCCCTACTCAGCGGTTGGATCCTACAATGAGCAGTTCTTC. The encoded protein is CASSPYSAVGSYNEQFF.

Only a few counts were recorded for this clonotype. CDR3 region: CASSMTSGTVETQYF. The CDR3 nucleotides are TGTGCCAGCAGTATGACTAGCGGGACGGTGGAGACCCAGTACTTC. This chain uses TRBV12-3 or TRBV12-4 with TRBJ2-5, with 11 nucleotides matching TRBD2. J lost 5 bases, V lost 5 bases, and 7 bases had no gene match. The CDR3 totals 15 residues.

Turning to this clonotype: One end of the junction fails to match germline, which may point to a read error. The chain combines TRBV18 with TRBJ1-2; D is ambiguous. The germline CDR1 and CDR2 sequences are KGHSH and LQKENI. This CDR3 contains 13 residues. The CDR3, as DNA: TGTGCCAGCTCACCCTCGGATAACTATGGCCACACCTTC. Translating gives CASSPSDNYGHTF.

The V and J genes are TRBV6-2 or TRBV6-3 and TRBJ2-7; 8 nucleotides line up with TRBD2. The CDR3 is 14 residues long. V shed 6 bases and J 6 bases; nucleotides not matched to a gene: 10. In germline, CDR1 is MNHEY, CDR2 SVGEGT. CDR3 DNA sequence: TGTGCCAGCAGCTCAGGACTAGCCGACTTCGAGCAGTACTTC. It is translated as CASSSGLADFEQYF.

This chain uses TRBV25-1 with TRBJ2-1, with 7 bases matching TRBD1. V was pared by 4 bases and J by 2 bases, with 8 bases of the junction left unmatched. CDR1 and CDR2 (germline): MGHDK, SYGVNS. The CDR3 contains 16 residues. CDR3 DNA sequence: TGTGCCAGCAGTGCCCACAGGGGTTCTACCTACAATGAGCAGTTCTTC. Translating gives CASSAHRGSTYNEQFF.

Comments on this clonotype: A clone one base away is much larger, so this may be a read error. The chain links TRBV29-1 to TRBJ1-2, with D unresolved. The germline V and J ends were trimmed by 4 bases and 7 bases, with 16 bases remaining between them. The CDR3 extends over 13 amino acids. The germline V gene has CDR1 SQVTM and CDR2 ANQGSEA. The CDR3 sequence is CSVVVDPTRGYTF. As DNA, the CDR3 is TGCAGCGTTGTTGTGGACCCTACTCGTGGCTACACCTTC.